This is a list of T cell receptor beta chains from one sample in a study of cytomegalovirus exposure and HLA in healthy donors. This table comes from immunoSEQ multiplex PCR, and its TCRdb copy is limited to in-frame clones, with some not included. The table records around 150,000 clones, 82% of them present only once. Material: PBMCs. The receptors here all came from a man aged 25-40 years in good health and CMV-seropositive. Both conserved end residues are part of each CDR3. The D gene is left open where the match is weak. Where a row states a size, it is once, few, many or the class of an expanded clone; other rows omit it.

>TRBJ2-7|TRBD2|.|TRBV5-1
CASSSGLAGGLSYEQYF
TGCGCCAGCAGCTCAGGACTAGCGGGAGGACTCTCCTACGAGCAGTACTTC
>TRBJ1-5|TRBD1|once|TRBV23-1
CASSQSGDRVPSSNQPQHF
TGCGCCAGCAGTCAATCGGGGGACAGGGTCCCCTCTAGCAATCAGCCCCAGCATTTT
>TRBJ2-6|TRBD1|.|TRBV5-5
CASSLGTGRSGANVLTF
TGTGCCAGCAGCTTGGGGACAGGGCGCTCTGGGGCCAACGTCCTGACTTTC
>TRBJ1-1|.|.|TRBV13
CASSLYPMPEAFF
TGTGCCAGCAGCCTATACCCGATGCCTGAAGCTTTCTTT
>TRBJ1-4|.|.|TRBV4-1
CASSQGEGEKLFF
TGCGCCAGCAGCCAGGGAGAGGGAGAAAAACTGTTTTTT
>TRBJ1-3|TRBD1|few|TRBV9
CASSASGTGGTGNTIYF
TGTGCCAGCAGCGCGTCCGGGACAGGGGGAACTGGAAACACCATATATTTT
>TRBJ2-5|TRBD1|.|TRBV6-5
CASSYTTGVQYF
TGTGCCAGCAGTTACACAACAGGGGTCCAGTACTTC
>TRBJ1-2|TRBD1|.|TRBV7-2
CASSVGTGEDGYTF
TGTGCCAGCAGCGTTGGGACAGGGGAAGATGGCTACACCTTC
>TRBJ2-1|.|.|TRBV7-6
CASSLEVNNEQFF
TGTGCCAGCAGCTTGGAGGTGAACAATGAGCAGTTCTTC
>TRBJ1-1|.|.|TRBV2
CASSVRGEAFF
TGTGCCAGCAGTGTAAGAGGGGAAGCTTTCTTT
>TRBJ1-5|.|.|TRBV7-3
CASSLSSRVAGRGSSNQPQHF
TGTGCCAGCAGCTTATCCTCCCGGGTGGCAGGGAGGGGGTCTAGCAATCAGCCCCAGCATTTT
>TRBJ2-2|TRBD2|.|TRBV5-6
CASSLRGVSTGELFF
TGTGCCAGCAGCTTGCGGGGGGTATCGACCGGGGAGCTGTTTTTT
>TRBJ2-5|TRBD2|.|TRBV5-1
CASSGQTSGSSETQYF
TGCGCCAGCAGCGGACAGACTAGCGGGAGTTCAGAGACCCAGTACTTC
>TRBJ1-1|TRBD1|.|TRBV7-9
CASSSDRLTEAFF
TGTGCCAGCAGCTCGGACAGGCTCACTGAAGCTTTCTTT
>TRBJ2-1|TRBD2|.|TRBV5-1
CASSLGLASNNEQFF
TGCGCCAGCAGCCTCGGACTAGCGTCGAACAATGAGCAGTTCTTC
>TRBJ2-2|.|.|TRBV7-2
CASSLRSNLQGGAGELFF
TGTGCCAGCAGCTTAAGGTCTAATTTACAGGGAGGGGCCGGGGAGCTGTTTTTT
>TRBJ1-1|.|.|TRBV5-1
CASSLELTAAEAFF
TGCGCCAGCAGCTTAGAACTGACAGCAGCAGAAGCTTTCTTT
>TRBJ1-5|.|.|TRBV6-6
CASSAGGAQPQHF
TGTGCCAGCAGTGCAGGAGGCGCTCAGCCCCAGCATTTT
>TRBJ2-3|.|.|TRBV5-1
CASSLGAWVGADTQYF
TGCGCCAGCAGCTTGGGGGCCTGGGTTGGCGCAGATACGCAGTATTTT
>TRBJ2-7|TRBD2|.|TRBV6-1
CASSEKGGRGPYEQYF
TGTGCCAGCAGTGAAAAGGGCGGGAGGGGCCCCTACGAGCAGTACTTC
>TRBJ1-5|TRBD1|.|TRBV19
CASSYTGALQPQHF
TGTGCCAGTAGCTATACAGGGGCCCTTCAGCCCCAGCATTTT
>TRBJ2-7|.|.|TRBV11-2
CASSFCSGCYEQYF
TGTGCCAGCAGCTTTTGTTCGGGGTGCTACGAGCAGTACTTC
>TRBJ2-3|.|.|TRBV7-6
CASSLRLASPPDTQYF
TGTGCCAGCAGCTTAAGGCTGGCTAGCCCACCAGATACGCAGTATTTT
>TRBJ1-2|TRBD1|.|TRBV12-5
CASGLGSDRNYGYTF
TGTGCTAGTGGTTTGGGGTCGGACAGGAACTATGGCTACACCTTC
>TRBJ1-2|.|.|TRBV18
CASSPQTANYGYTF
TGTGCCAGCTCACCCCAGACAGCTAACTATGGCTACACCTTC
>TRBJ2-1|.|.|TRBV9
CASSVDHYNEQFF
TGTGCCAGCAGCGTAGATCATTACAATGAGCAGTTCTTC
>TRBJ1-1|.|.|TRBV29-1
CSVVRGAEAFF
TGCAGCGTTGTAAGGGGCGCCGAAGCTTTCTTT
>TRBJ2-7|.|.|TRBV7-2
CASSARLELAPYEQYF
TGTGCCAGCAGCGCGCGCCTGGAACTAGCTCCGTACGAGCAGTACTTC
>TRBJ2-7|TRBD1|.|TRBV30
CACDPGTGAYEQYF
TGTGCCTGCGATCCCGGGACAGGGGCTTACGAGCAGTACTTC
>TRBJ2-5|.|.|TRBV5-4
CASSLDYQETQYF
TGTGCCAGCAGCTTGGACTACCAAGAGACCCAGTACTTC
>TRBJ1-5|.|few|TRBV30
CAWTEQGTQPQHF
TGTGCCTGGACCGAGCAGGGCACTCAGCCCCAGCATTTT
>TRBJ1-2|.|.|TRBV29-1
CSVGGNGYTF
TGCAGCGTTGGGGGCAATGGCTACACCTTC
>TRBJ2-7|TRBD1|.|TRBV7-9
CASSAATGPAYEQYF
TGTGCCAGCAGCGCCGCGACAGGGCCGGCCTACGAGCAGTACTTC
>TRBJ1-2|.|once|TRBV6-6
CASSYDSIGYTF
TGTGCCAGCAGTTACGACAGCATCGGCTACACCTTC
>TRBJ1-2|TRBD1|.|TRBV5-8
CASSMDRGRLDGYTF
TGTGCCAGCAGCATGGACAGGGGGCGTCTGGATGGCTACACCTTC
>TRBJ2-1|.|.|TRBV11-3
CASSLVTREEQFF
TGTGCCAGCAGCTTAGTAACCCGGGAAGAGCAGTTCTTC
>TRBJ1-4|TRBD1|.|TRBV5-6
CASSLAPGQGNEKLFF
TGTGCCAGCAGCCTAGCACCGGGACAGGGCAATGAAAAACTGTTTTTT
>TRBJ2-5|TRBD2|.|TRBV5-4
CASSSMTSGRGRETQYF
TGTGCCAGCAGCTCGATGACTAGCGGGAGAGGACGAGAGACCCAGTACTTC
>TRBJ2-5|TRBD2|.|TRBV9
CASSVGLAGARETQYF
TGTGCCAGCAGCGTAGGCCTAGCGGGAGCAAGAGAGACCCAGTACTTC
>TRBJ2-5|.|.|TRBV5-1
CASSLEAGRTETQYF
TGCGCCAGCAGCTTGGAAGCAGGGAGGACAGAGACCCAGTACTTC
>TRBJ1-2|.|.|TRBV30
CAWSDPRRGYGYTF
TGTGCCTGGAGTGACCCAAGACGAGGCTATGGCTACACCTTC
>TRBJ2-2|TRBD1|.|TRBV9
CASSATTGATGELFF
TGTGCCAGCAGCGCTACGACAGGGGCCACCGGGGAGCTGTTTTTT
>TRBJ2-2|TRBD2|.|TRBV29-1
CSVVDGRASGGELFF
TGCAGCGTTGTGGACGGGAGGGCCTCGGGCGGGGAGCTGTTTTTT
>TRBJ2-7|TRBD1|.|TRBV6-1
CASSDRDSYEQYF
TGTGCCAGCAGTGACCGGGACAGCTACGAGCAGTACTTC
>TRBJ2-7|.|.|TRBV6-1
CATSETNSPYEQYF
TGTGCCACCAGCGAGACAAACTCTCCCTACGAGCAGTACTTC
>TRBJ2-3|.|.|TRBV5-6
CASSRSGLDTQYF
TGTGCCAGCAGCCGATCCGGACTAGATACGCAGTATTTT
>TRBJ2-7|TRBD2|once|TRBV29-1
CSVGGTSGRTSYEQYF
TGCAGCGTTGGTGGGACTAGCGGGAGAACCTCCTACGAGCAGTACTTC
>TRBJ1-2|TRBD1|.|TRBV19
CASSFTGVDYGYTF
TGTGCCAGTAGTTTTACAGGGGTTGACTATGGCTACACCTTC
>TRBJ1-5|.|.|TRBV7-8
CASSAYRVGSNQPQHF
TGTGCCAGCAGCGCCTACAGGGTAGGAAGCAATCAGCCCCAGCATTTT
>TRBJ1-5|.|.|TRBV2
CASSGPSGGRGNQPQHF
TGTGCCAGCAGTGGCCCCTCCGGGGGTCGCGGCAATCAGCCCCAGCATTTT
>TRBJ2-3|.|.|TRBV25-1
CASSTSRGGGPDTQYF
TGTGCCAGCAGTACATCCCGAGGAGGGGGCCCAGATACGCAGTATTTT
>TRBJ2-7|.|.|TRBV11-2
CASSFGERYLAYEQYF
TGTGCCAGCAGCTTCGGGGAGAGGTATCTTGCCTACGAGCAGTACTTC
>TRBJ2-1|.|.|TRBV7-3
CASSASGALDYNEQFF
TGTGCCAGCAGCGCCTCAGGCGCCTTAGACTACAATGAGCAGTTCTTC
>TRBJ2-1|TRBD2|.|TRBV7-9
CASSWGTGTSYNEQFF
TGTGCCAGCAGCTGGGGCACCGGGACTAGCTACAATGAGCAGTTCTTC